These 15 T cell receptor beta chains came from one sample sequenced in a study of shared clonotypes between healthy human individuals. Method: immunoSEQ multiplex PCR; TCRdb's copy keeps in-frame clones and lacks some. The repertoire includes under 750,000 clones, 72% of them detected once, and approximately 2% sits in the top ten. The specimen was memory CD4+ T cells sorted from blood. Subset meaning: CD45RA-negative fraction. The receptors were gathered from a woman aged 25 to 39 in good health.

V is TRBV19 and J is TRBJ1-5; D not certain. CDR3 length: 14 amino acids. V lost 1 base and J 5 bases, leaving 9 bases between the germline ends. CDR1 and CDR2 from the germline V gene are LNHDA and SQIVND (reference sequence). In nucleotides, the CDR3 is TGTGCCAGTAGTATAGGGACGGCCCATCAGCCCCAGCATTTT. Amino acids: CASSIGTAHQPQHF.

The chain has TRBV28 and TRBJ1-4, with 10 bases identical to TRBD1. V shed 11 bases and J 7 bases; nucleotides not matched to a gene: 4. CDR1 is MDHEN and CDR2 is SYDVKM in the germline V gene. The CDR3 consists of 12 residues. CDR3 sequence reads: CASGTGVEKLFF. The DNA of the CDR3 is TGTGCCTCGGGGACAGGGGTTGAAAAACTGTTTTTT.

The chain employs TRBV19 and TRBJ2-5; 9 nucleotides agree with TRBD1. Germline V CDR1 and CDR2: LNHDA, SQIVND (reference sequence). V lost 8 bases and J lost 5; bases outside the gene matches: 9. The CDR3 length is 14 residues. The CDR3 loop is CASGGLGTGETQYF. DNA for the CDR3: TGTGCCAGTGGAGGCTTAGGGACAGGGGAGACCCAGTACTTC.

This chain connects TRBV7-6 to TRBJ1-5; D unresolved. This CDR3 spans 13 amino acids. Germline V gene data show CDR1 as SGHVS and CDR2 as FNYEAQ. The V end was cut by 5 bases, the J end by 10 bases, with 15 bases between. CDR3 bases: TGTGCCAGCAGCCAAGATCCCGGCGGTCCCCAGCATTTT. Residues: CASSQDPGGPQHF.

The chain links TRBV5-5 to TRBJ1-2; no clear D. The germline V gene has CDR1 SGHKS and CDR2 YYEKEE (reference sequence). V gave up 0 bases and J gave up 4 bases, with 7 bases separating them. The CDR3 runs to 13 residues. The CDR3 DNA sequence: TGTGCCAGCAGCTTGGACCCAGGCTATGGCTACACCTTC. This translates into CASSLDPGYGYTF. The variable domain in full, completed from reference TRBV5-5 and TRBJ1-2, reads DAGVTQSPTHLIKTRGQQVTLRCSPISGHKSVSWYQQVLGQGPQFIFQYYEKEERGRGNFPDRFSARQFPNYSSELNVNALLLGDSALYLCASSLDPGYGYTFGSGTRLTVV.

V gene TRBV6-4 combines with J gene TRBJ2-1, with 12 bases that match TRBD2. V lost 6 bases and J lost 9; bases outside the gene matches: 9. Germline CDR1 is MRHNA and CDR2 is SNTAGT. The CDR3 extends over 15 amino acids. CDR3 residues: CASSQGTSGLGEQFF. CDR3 DNA: TGTGCCAGCAGCCAAGGGACTAGCGGGCTCGGTGAGCAGTTCTTC.

The chain is built from TRBV19 and TRBJ2-7; D uncertain. There are 13 residues in the CDR3. The germline V gene encodes CDR1 LNHDA and CDR2 SQIVND (reference sequence). The germline V and J ends were trimmed by 5 bases and 7 bases, with 15 bases remaining between them. The CDR3 spells CASSPPQINEQYF. For the CDR3, the DNA is TGTGCCAGTAGTCCACCCCAGATCAATGAGCAGTACTTC.

The gene calls are TRBV11-3 and TRBJ2-3, with D maybe TRBD1 (5 bases). The CDR3 length is 17 residues. The V gene lost 1 base and the J gene lost 4 bases, with 18 bases spanning the gap. CDR1 is SGHNT, CDR2 YENEEA, per germline. The CDR3 loop is CASSLGIDRSGPDTQYF. The CDR3 DNA is TGTGCCAGCAGCTTAGGAATAGACAGATCCGGTCCAGATACGCAGTATTTT.

V usage is TRBV5-6 and J usage is TRBJ2-5, with TRBD2 matching 8 bases. The DNA end is a closer match to TRBJ2-7, so the J assignment may be wrong. The CDR3 has 17 residues. Looked up from germline, CDR1 is SGHDT and CDR2 is YYEEEE. CDR3 nucleotide sequence: TGTGCCAGCAGCTTGGGGGGGCCTAGCGGGCTGGCGTACGAGCAGTACTTC. This gives the protein CASSLGGPSGLAYEQYF.

The rearrangement links TRBV7-2 to TRBJ1-2; D unclear. This CDR3 contains 13 residues. Trimming cost V 1 base and J 3 bases, with 6 bases left between them. The germline CDR1 and CDR2 sequences are SGHTA and FQGNSA. The CDR3 DNA follows: TGTGCCAGCAGCTTAGTGGCAGACTATGGCTACACCTTC. Protein product: CASSLVADYGYTF.

There are a few counts of this clone. J is TRBJ2-1 and V is TRBV4-1; D perhaps matches TRBD2 (5 bases). Trimming shortened V by 0 bases and J by 7 bases, and 19 bases separated the two germline ends. Germline V lookup: CDR1 MGHRA, CDR2 YSYEKL. CDR3 length: 17 residues. The CDR3 region is CASSQERDPHRGNEQFF. In DNA form, the CDR3 reads TGCGCCAGCAGCCAAGAACGGGATCCTCACCGAGGGAATGAGCAGTTCTTC.

This chain connects TRBV28 to TRBJ2-1, with D possibly matching TRBD2 (6 bases). The CDR3 has 15 residues. The V gene's germline CDR1 is MDHEN and CDR2 SYDVKM. V was trimmed by 5 bases and J by 6 bases, leaving 17 bases between them. CDR3 DNA sequence: TGTGCCAGCAGTGTACCCGGGACTGGAACCAATGAGCAGTTCTTC. It is translated as CASSVPGTGTNEQFF.

The V call is TRBV28, the J call TRBJ2-6, with 11 bases identical to TRBD1. The CDR3 is 17 residues long. CDR1 MDHEN and CDR2 SYDVKM come from the germline V gene. The V and J ends lost 2 bases and 3 bases, in that order; junction bases with no gene match: 3. The CDR3 is CASSLGTGGYGANVLTF. CDR3 in DNA: TGTGCCAGCAGTTTAGGGACAGGGGGTTATGGGGCCAACGTCCTGACTTTC.

The V call is TRBV5-1, the J call TRBJ2-3; a weak D match, TRBD2 (5 bases). Per germline, CDR1 SGHRS and CDR2 YFSETQ. The CDR3 length is 16 residues. V was clipped by 4 bases and J by 4 bases, with 19 bases between them. CDR3 coding DNA: TGCGCCAGCAGCCCGACCAGGACGGCGGGTGCAGATACGCAGTATTTT. Translating gives CASSPTRTAGADTQYF.

The J gene is TRBJ1-4, the V gene TRBV5-1, with D maybe TRBD1 (6 bases). CDR1 is SGHRS, CDR2 YFSETQ, per germline. This CDR3 contains 16 residues. Deletions cut 0 bases from V and 2 bases from J, with 11 bases between. The CDR3 nucleotides are TGCGCCAGCAGCTTGGACAGGGTTGGCACTAATGAAAAACTGTTTTTT. It translates to CASSLDRVGTNEKLFF. The full variable domain, with the rest looked up from reference TRBV5-1 and TRBJ1-4, is KAGVTQTPRYLIKTRGQQVTLSCSPISGHRSVSWYQQTPGQGLQFLFEYFSETQRNKGNFPGRFSGRQFSNSRSEMNVSTLELGDSALYLCASSLDRVGTNEKLFFGSGTQLSVL.